This entry lists 21 T cell receptor beta chains sequenced from one sample in a study of blood T cells in healthy people across ages. A second PCR of roughly 7 to 11 cycles used a sample-barcoded 5' primer and a J-beta primer mix. TCRdb processed the 5' RACE reads anew with MiXCR; each CDR3 protein has one entry. The table includes 650,000 to 700,000 distinct CDR3 sequences, 52% detected once. Specimen: blood. These receptors were obtained from a woman older than 75 in good health.

The chain recombines TRBV12-3 or TRBV12-4 with TRBJ1-6; D possibly corresponds to TRBD1 (6 bases). This CDR3 is built from 15 residues. DNA of the CDR3: TGTACCTCAGCCCGACAGGCCGTCTATAATTCACCCCTCCACTTT. This translates into CTSARQAVYNSPLHF.

As to this clonotype: A much larger clone differs from this one at a single base, so this may be a read error. This chain connects TRBV29-1 to TRBJ1-2; D is unresolved. CDR3 length equals 11 residues. The germline V gene has CDR1 SQVTM and CDR2 ANQGSEA. The CDR3, as DNA: TGCGGCGTTGTGGTTAACTATGGCTACACCTTC. This translates into CGVVVNYGYTF.

The table lists this clonotype with many counts. The rearrangement joins TRBV9 to TRBJ1-2; TRBD1 aligns across 8 bases. With 0 bases clipped from V and 4 bases from J, the junction kept 5 bases outside the gene matches. CDR3 length: 15 amino acids. Looked up from germline, CDR1 is SGDLS and CDR2 is YYNGEE. Here the CDR3 reads CASSVETGGGYGYTF. The CDR3 region has the DNA TGTGCCAGCAGCGTAGAAACAGGGGGAGGCTATGGCTACACCTTC.

The chain combines TRBV5-5 with TRBJ2-3; 12 bases align to TRBD2. Germline-derived CDR1 and CDR2 are SGHKS and YYEKEE (reference sequence). CDR3 length equals 16 residues. V shed 3 bases and J 4 bases; nucleotides not matched to a gene: 6. The CDR3 loop reads CASSYYTSGRSDTQYF. The CDR3 DNA reads TGTGCCAGCAGCTATTACACTAGCGGGAGGTCAGATACGCAGTATTTT.

This clonotype was observed at least ten times. The chain joins TRBV2 to TRBJ2-4; 8 positions agree with TRBD1. CDR3 length equals 16 residues. CDR1 SNHLY and CDR2 FYNNEI come from the germline V gene. Trimming cost V 5 bases and J 0 bases; bases outside gene matches: 6. CDR3 loop: CASSKGQGEAKNIQYF. The CDR3 DNA follows: TGTGCCAGCAGTAAAGGACAGGGTGAAGCCAAAAACATTCAGTACTTC.

The chain employs TRBV7-2 and TRBJ2-3; weak D call: TRBD2 (5 bases). The CDR3 length is 15 residues. V dropped 2 bases and J dropped 4 bases, with 13 bases sitting between them. Per germline, CDR1 SGHTA and CDR2 FQGNSA. In DNA, the CDR3 is TGTGCCAGCAGCTTACTAGCCCCTGGGGCAGATACGCAGTATTTT. This codes for CASSLLAPGADTQYF.

CDR3 protein: CASSEGAGTGGQPQHF. The CDR3 DNA reads TGTGCCAGCAGTGAGGGGGCGGGGACAGGGGGTCAGCCCCAGCATTTT. The gene calls are TRBV6-1 and TRBJ1-5; 11 positions agree with TRBD1. This CDR3 has 16 amino acids. The ends lost 3 bases at V and 6 bases at J; junction bases unmatched: 7. From germline, CDR1 is MNHNS and CDR2 SASEGT.

Many counts were recorded for this clonotype. V gene TRBV7-2 combines with J gene TRBJ1-1; perhaps TRBD1 as D (5 bases). Germline V gene data show CDR1 as SGHTA and CDR2 as FQGNSA. Trimming took off 1 base at V and 0 bases at J, with 9 bases between the two ends. The CDR3 length is 15 residues. The CDR3 DNA reads as TGTGCCAGCAGCTTAGGTTCAGGGATGAACACTGAAGCTTTCTTT. This encodes CASSLGSGMNTEAFF.

This clonotype was detected only a few times. V is TRBV20-1 and J is TRBJ2-1; TRBD2 matches 7 bases. This CDR3 spans 16 amino acids. Germline V CDR1 and CDR2: DFQATT, SNEGSKA (reference sequence). J was trimmed by 1 base and V by 3 bases; bases with no gene match: 9. This CDR3 reads CSASAGGSWSYNEQFF. DNA of the CDR3: TGCAGTGCTAGTGCCGGGGGGTCCTGGTCCTACAATGAGCAGTTCTTC.

The rearrangement uses TRBV5-1 and TRBJ2-7, with D possibly called TRBD1 or TRBD2 (5 bases each). The CDR3 covers 14 residues. Germline V gene lookup returns CDR1 SGHRS and CDR2 YFSETQ. V lost 0 bases, J lost 7 bases, and 14 bases lay in between. CDR3: CASSLGQGVGEQYF. The CDR3 nucleotides are TGCGCCAGCAGCTTGGGGCAGGGAGTAGGTGAGCAGTACTTC.

Turning to this clonotype: A much bigger clone sits one base away, suggesting this may be a read error. The chain is built from TRBV27 and TRBJ2-3; perhaps TRBD1 as D (5 bases). The CDR3 runs 16 residues. Looked up from germline, CDR1 is MNHEY and CDR2 is SMNVEV (reference sequence). CDR3 DNA sequence: TGTGCCAGCAGTTTATTCACGTTGGGTTCCACAGGTACGCAGTATTTT. Protein: CASSLFTLGSTGTQYF.

This clonotype was counted between two and nine times. The germline gene is not matched at one end of the junction; a read error may be the cause. CDR3 sequence reads: CASSVVGSGTDTQYF. CDR3 coding DNA: TGTGCCAGTAGCGTAGTAGGTAGCGGCACAGATACGCAGTATTTT. The chain is built from TRBV9 and TRBJ2-3, with a possible D match to TRBD2 (5 bases). This CDR3 has 15 residues. Germline V gene lookup returns CDR1 SGDLS and CDR2 YYNGEE.

The gene calls are TRBV4-2 and TRBJ2-7; 10 nucleotides line up with TRBD1. This CDR3 is 16 amino acids long. V was pared by 4 bases and J by 10 bases, with 16 bases of the junction left unmatched. Germline CDR1 LGHNA, CDR2 YNFKEQ. Written as DNA, the CDR3 is TGTGCCAGCAGCCGCGTTGGGACAGGGGACGGGGAGGCCCAGTACTTC. As protein: CASSRVGTGDGEAQYF.

Concerning this clonotype itself: A much larger clone lies a single base off, so this may be a read error. The rearrangement links TRBV6-6 to TRBJ2-5; possible D gene TRBD2, 6 bases. The CDR3 runs to 11 residues. Germline V gene data show CDR1 as MNHNY and CDR2 as SVGAGI (reference sequence). V dropped 11 bases and J dropped 11 bases, with 18 bases sitting between them. The CDR3 region is CAGKRAGEQYF. As DNA, the CDR3 is TGTGCCGGCAAGCGGGCAGGTGAGCAGTACTTC.

The J gene is TRBJ2-5, the V gene TRBV5-6; 10 bases map to TRBD1. Germline assignment: CDR1 SGHDT and CDR2 YYEEEE. This CDR3 comprises 16 residues. The J segment lost 4 bases and the V segment lost 3 bases, leaving 9 bases of the junction unmatched. Here the CDR3 reads CASSSDRGRASETQYF. CDR3 in DNA: TGTGCCAGCAGCTCAGACAGGGGGCGAGCCTCAGAGACCCAGTACTTC.

This clonotype has only one observation. A much bigger clone sits one base away, suggesting this may be a read error. V usage is TRBV20-1 and J usage is TRBJ2-5; D is perhaps TRBD2 (5 bases). The length of the CDR3 is 14 residues. Trimming removed 5 bases from V and 7 bases from J, with 20 bases in between. Germline V lookup: CDR1 DFQATT, CDR2 SNEGSKA (reference sequence). As DNA, the CDR3 is TGCAGTGCTCCTCCGGTACTAGGCAAGGCGACCCAGTACTTC. Protein product: CSAPPVLGKATQYF.

The rearrangement uses TRBV27 and TRBJ1-2; TRBD1 might be the D (5 bases). CDR1 is MNHEY, CDR2 SMNVEV, per germline (reference sequence). The CDR3 has 14 amino acids. V was clipped by 5 bases and J by 2 bases, with 12 bases between them. This CDR3 is CASSAGTENYGYTF. CDR3 in DNA: TGTGCCAGCAGTGCCGGGACGGAGAACTATGGCTACACCTTC.

This clonotype was counted at least ten times. This chain joins TRBV6-5 and TRBJ2-5; the match to TRBD2 covers 9 bases. Losses at the gene ends were 2 bases for V and 5 bases for J; bases not matched to a gene: 9. Germline CDR1 and CDR2: MNHEY and SVGAGI. This CDR3 spans 16 amino acids. The CDR3 loop reads CASSYPLSGGTETQYF. The CDR3 bases are TGTGCCAGCAGTTACCCCCTTAGCGGGGGTACGGAGACCCAGTACTTC.

The chain couples TRBV7-3 to TRBJ1-1; D is ambiguous. This CDR3 is built from 13 residues. The V end lost 5 bases, the J end lost 0 bases, and 7 bases lay between the germline ends. Germline V gene lookup returns CDR1 SGHTA and CDR2 FQGTGA. The CDR3 DNA sequence: TGTGCCAGCAGCAGAAACCTGAACACTGAAGCTTTCTTT. Protein: CASSRNLNTEAFF.

This clonotype appeared a few times. A read error may be the cause here, since a much bigger clone is one base away. This chain uses TRBV29-1 with TRBJ2-7; 9 bases fit TRBD1. With V trimmed by 4 bases and J by 7 bases, 11 bases remained unmatched. The CDR3 is made up of 14 amino acids. Germline CDR1 SQVTM, CDR2 ANQGSEA. Here the CDR3 reads CSVASDRGSKEQYF. DNA for the CDR3: TGCAGCGTTGCGTCGGACAGGGGCTCTAAAGAGCAGTACTTC.

The CDR3 reads CASSQQSLPHYEQYF. CDR3 bases: TGCGCCAGCAGTCAGCAGTCCCTCCCCCACTACGAGCAGTACTTC. The chain has TRBV4-1 and TRBJ2-5, with D uncertain. The J call may be wrong; the DNA end is better matched by TRBJ2-7. The CDR3 length is 15 residues. The germline V gene encodes CDR1 MGHRA and CDR2 YSYEKL.